This T cell receptor (beta chain) was recovered during a study of blood T cells in healthy people across ages. Study observations and caveats: As age increased, TCR beta diversity per million T cells fell in a roughly linear fashion.

This clonotype has more than one count but fewer than ten. As yet, its antigen is unknown. Each sample yielded at least 5 micrograms of PBMC total RNA. J was trimmed by 5 bases and V by 2 bases; bases with no gene match: 4. There are 15 residues in the CDR3. Germline V gives CDR1 LGHNA, CDR2 YNFKEQ. A sample-barcoded 5' primer and a J-beta primer mix were used in a second PCR of about 7 to 11 cycles. TCRdb re-derived calls from the 5' RACE reads in MiXCR, one entry per CDR3 protein. This table holds about 1.4 million distinct CDR3 sequences, approximately 59% found once. The specimen sequenced was blood. The receptor's source is a young man in good health. The chain carries TRBV4-2 and TRBJ2-1; 9 bases line up with TRBD2. CDR3 nucleotides: TGTGCCAGCAGCCAATTGACTAGCGGACACAATGAGCAGTTCTTC. This sequence encodes CASSQLTSGHNEQFF.